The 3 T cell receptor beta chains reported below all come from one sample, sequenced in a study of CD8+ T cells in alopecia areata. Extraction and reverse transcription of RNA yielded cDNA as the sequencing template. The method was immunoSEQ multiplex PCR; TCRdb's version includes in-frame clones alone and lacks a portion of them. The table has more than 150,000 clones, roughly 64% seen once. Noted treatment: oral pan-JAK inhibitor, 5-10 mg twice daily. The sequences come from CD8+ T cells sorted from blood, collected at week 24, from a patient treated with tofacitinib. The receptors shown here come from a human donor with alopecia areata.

CDR3 protein: CASSQDRDRNLISNQPQHF. The CDR3, as DNA: TGCGCCAGCAGCCAAGATCGAGACAGAAACCTGATAAGCAATCAGCCCCAGCATTTT. The V gene is TRBV4-1, the J gene TRBJ1-5; D may be TRBD1 (5 bases). Germline CDR1 and CDR2: MGHRA and YSYEKL. The CDR3 sequence is 19 residues long. Trimming pared 0 bases from V and 1 base from J, leaving 19 bases between.

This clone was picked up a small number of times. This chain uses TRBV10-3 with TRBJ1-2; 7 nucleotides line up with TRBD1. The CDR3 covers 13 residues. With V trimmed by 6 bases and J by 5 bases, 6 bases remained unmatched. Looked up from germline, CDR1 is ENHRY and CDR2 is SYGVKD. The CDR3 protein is CAISLGTAYGYTF. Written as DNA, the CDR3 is TGTGCCATCAGCCTCGGGACAGCGTATGGCTACACCTTC.

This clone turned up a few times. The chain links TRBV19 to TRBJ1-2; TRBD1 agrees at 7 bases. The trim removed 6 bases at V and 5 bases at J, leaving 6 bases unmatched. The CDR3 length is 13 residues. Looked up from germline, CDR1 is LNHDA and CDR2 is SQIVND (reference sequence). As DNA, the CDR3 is TGTGCCAGTAGCGTGGGACAGCTATATGGCTACACCTTC. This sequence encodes CASSVGQLYGYTF.